This paragraph reports one TCR beta chain. Clones were read by immunoSEQ multiplex PCR, and TCRdb kept only the in-frame ones, dropping some. The sample holds just over 3,000 clones, 25% to 40% seen once. The authors combined around 200,000 CFSE-labeled responder cells with around 200,000 irradiated, violet-dye-labeled stimulator cells in plates. This sample was taken from a study of graft-versus-host responses after intestinal transplantation. For the study at large: After anti-thymocyte globulin induction, recipients took tacrolimus and steroids for two to three years. Whole-study results and caveats: Early after transplant, HvG clones declined as circulating GvH clones peaked. Detected in recipient marrow were GvH clones, some of which were first observed in ileum or blood.

The CDR3 sequence is 15 residues long. With 10 bases clipped from V and 11 bases from J, the junction kept 12 bases outside the gene matches. In germline, CDR1 is SEHNR, CDR2 FQNEAQ (reference sequence). This sample comprised alloreactive CD4+ T cells from a mixed lymphocyte reaction culture, obtained before transplantation. Documented subset: CFSE-low proliferating T cells sorted from approximately 6-day pre-transplant mixed lymphocyte reaction (GvH or HvG direction). The V and J genes are TRBV7-9 and TRBJ1-6; 12 bases match TRBD1. This clonotype was obtained from a human patient who was an organ donor for intestinal transplantation. This CDR3 is CATPGQGAWETPLHF. CDR3 coding DNA: TGTGCCACCCCGGGACAGGGGGCGTGGGAGACACCCCTCCACTTT.